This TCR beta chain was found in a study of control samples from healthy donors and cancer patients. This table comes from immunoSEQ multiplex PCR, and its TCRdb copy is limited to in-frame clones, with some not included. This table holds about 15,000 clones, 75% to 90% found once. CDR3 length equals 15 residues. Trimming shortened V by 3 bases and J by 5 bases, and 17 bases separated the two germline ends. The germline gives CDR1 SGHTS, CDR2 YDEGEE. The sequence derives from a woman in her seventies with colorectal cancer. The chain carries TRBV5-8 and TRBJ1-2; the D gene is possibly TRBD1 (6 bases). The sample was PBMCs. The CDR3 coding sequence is TGTGCCAGCAGCTCCCGGGACACCTCTAGATATGGCTACACCTTC. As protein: CASSSRDTSRYGYTF.